The present entry profiles one T cell receptor (beta chain) with its context. Antigen unknown. The data were taken from a study of T cell responses to AZD1222 COVID-19 vaccine. General study points: Spike-specific TCR breadth and depth went up after people got two AZD1222 doses. Most donors were white British, females outnumbered males, and clonal diversity was possibly underestimated. Mapped onto spike, vaccine-associated CD4 TCRs spanned it and were dominant at 160-218 and 743-854.

Germline V lookup: CDR1 MNHEY, CDR2 SVGAGI. Trimming shortened V by 8 bases and J by 5 bases, and 12 bases separated the two germline ends. There are 12 residues in the CDR3. The table came from immunoSEQ multiplex PCR; TCRdb's copy has only in-frame clones and leaves some out. This table holds 70,000 to 90,000 clones, around 86% found once. This sample comprised peripheral blood, obtained on day 0 of AZD1222 vaccination. The rearrangement joins TRBV6-5 to TRBJ1-2, with a weak D call TRBD1 (5 bases). The source of this sequence is an adult in good health. The CDR3 sequence: CASRQGGYGYTF. The CDR3 region has the DNA TGTGCCAGCCGGCAGGGAGGTTATGGCTACACCTTC.